This T cell receptor (beta chain) was identified during a study of T cell responses to AZD1222 COVID-19 vaccine. Study findings and constraints: Unmutated regions of variants are reportedly targeted by nearly half of spike-specific TCRs. Donors were largely white British and mainly female; clonal diversity was possibly underestimated.

CDR3 length equals 15 residues. Trimming removed 5 bases from V and 7 bases from J; junction bases left unmatched: 7. The V gene's germline CDR1 is SGHTA and CDR2 FQGTGA. Repertoires were generated with immunoSEQ multiplex PCR, while TCRdb's copy carries only in-frame clones and drops some. The profile covers some 130,000 clones, with around 86% appearing a single time and around 24% taken by the ten largest. A note on this clone: Its antigen is undetermined.

The sample in question was peripheral blood, obtained on day 0 of AZD1222 vaccination. The sequence derives from an adult in good health. The chain uses TRBV7-3 and TRBJ2-2; 10 positions agree with TRBD2. The CDR3 is CASSPSGGAVGELFF. The CDR3 nucleotides are TGTGCCAGCAGCCCCAGCGGGGGGGCTGTCGGGGAGCTGTTTTTT.